Following are 4 T cell receptor beta chains from one sample sequenced in a study of blood T cell repertoires in COVID-19. Sequenced by immunoSEQ multiplex PCR; TCRdb stores in-frame clones only, minus some. Of fewer than 50,000 clones listed, over 70% were seen once; the top ten hold around 20%. Sequenced material: peripheral blood. The source of these receptors is an older man with acute or convalescent COVID-19.

The chain joins TRBV7-9 to TRBJ2-1, with TRBD2 matching 9 bases. V shed 2 bases and J 7 bases; nucleotides not matched to a gene: 6. Per germline, CDR1 SEHNR and CDR2 FQNEAQ (reference sequence). This CDR3 region has 15 residues. CDR3 DNA: TGTGCCAGCAGCTTAACCAAGCGGGGGGAAAATGAGCAGTTCTTC. The encoded protein is CASSLTKRGENEQFF.

The chain links TRBV30 to TRBJ2-5, with D unresolved. The V gene lost 1 base and the J gene lost 1 base, with 7 bases spanning the gap. Germline V lookup: CDR1 GTSNPN, CDR2 SVGIG (reference sequence). The CDR3 length is 13 residues. The CDR3 reads CAWSGGPQETQYF. DNA of the CDR3: TGTGCCTGGAGTGGTGGGCCCCAAGAGACCCAGTACTTC.

This clone was counted a single time. The chain couples TRBV7-2 to TRBJ2-7, with unresolved D. V was shortened by 5 bases and J by 1 base, with 12 bases between the two germline ends. Germline V gene sequence: CDR1 SGHTA, CDR2 FQGNSA. The CDR3 runs 14 residues. The CDR3 protein is CASSPVTTSYEQYF. Written as DNA, the CDR3 is TGTGCCAGCAGCCCAGTAACAACGTCCTACGAGCAGTACTTC.

The gene calls are TRBV7-2 and TRBJ2-5, with 9 bases fitting TRBD2. The germline CDR1 and CDR2 sequences are SGHTA and FQGNSA. The CDR3 covers 14 residues. The trim removed 5 bases at V and 5 bases at J, leaving 6 bases unmatched. This chain's CDR3 is CASSRGGAEETQYF. In DNA form, the CDR3 reads TGTGCCAGCAGCCGCGGGGGGGCCGAGGAGACCCAGTACTTC.